The 21 T cell receptor beta chains below come from one sample, sequenced in a study of blood T cells in healthy people across ages. It was with a sample-barcoded 5' primer and a J-beta primer mix that a second PCR of roughly 6 to 12 cycles was run. Each CDR3 protein is one row after TCRdb ran MiXCR on the 5' RACE reads. The sample contains around 990,000 distinct CDR3 sequences, around 25% of which appear only once. These records were also assigned to another study, of T cells of mothers and their children.

Material for sequencing was blood. The receptors originated from a girl aged 2 to 10 in good health.

The chain uses TRBV7-2 and TRBJ2-5, with 11 bases that match TRBD2. Trimming removed 5 bases from V and 9 bases from J; junction bases left unmatched: 8. The CDR3 is 14 residues long. Germline V gene sequence: CDR1 SGHTA, CDR2 FQGNSA. CDR3 nucleotide sequence: TGTGCCAGCAGCCTTACTAGCGGGGGTGGGTCCCAGTACTTC. Protein: CASSLTSGGGSQYF.

CDR3 nucleotides: TGTGCCAGCAGCTTTAATTCCCTTCGGGATGAGCAGTTCTTC. It codes for CASSFNSLRDEQFF. This chain links TRBV7-9 with TRBJ2-1; D remains unclear. Germline V gene sequence: CDR1 SEHNR, CDR2 FQNEAQ (reference sequence). The V and J ends lost 3 bases and 8 bases respectively, with 14 bases between them. The CDR3 extends over 14 amino acids.

The chain has TRBV29-1 and TRBJ2-7, with 8 nucleotides matching TRBD1. The J call may not be correct, given that the DNA end is closer to TRBJ2-1. Germline assignment: CDR1 SQVTM and CDR2 ANQGSEA. This CDR3 region has 12 residues. The CDR3 nucleotides are TGCAGCGCACAGGGGGACGACAATGAGCAGTTCTTC. It specifies CSAQGDDNEQFF.

The chain carries TRBV14 and TRBJ1-2; tentatively, D is TRBD1 (6 bases). CDR3 length: 14 residues. Germline CDR1 and CDR2: SGHDN and FVKESK. With 4 bases removed from V and 4 bases from J, the gap between germline ends came to 13 bases. In DNA, the CDR3 is TGTGCCAGCAGCCGAAGGGGGACCGCCTATGGCTACACCTTC. This sequence encodes CASSRRGTAYGYTF.

A remark on this clonotype: Sequence at one end of the junction differs from germline and may be a read error. The CDR3, as DNA: TGTGCCAGCAGTTACACTGAAGATTTCTTT. It codes for CASSYTEDFF. This chain links TRBV12-3 or TRBV12-4 with TRBJ1-1; no definite D call. The CDR3 runs 10 residues.

This clonotype was counted at least ten times. The rearrangement uses TRBV29-1 and TRBJ1-1; D is unclear. Trimming removed 5 bases from V and 0 bases from J, with 4 bases in between. The CDR3 consists of 11 residues. Germline CDR1 SQVTM, CDR2 ANQGSEA. The CDR3 coding sequence is TGCAGCGTTCTCGTGAACACTGAAGCTTTCTTT. Translating it yields CSVLVNTEAFF.

This clonotype was seen more than once but under ten times. The chain combines TRBV12-3 or TRBV12-4 with TRBJ2-1, with a possible D match to TRBD2 (6 bases). V gave up 4 bases and J gave up 4 bases, with 23 bases separating them. The CDR3 contains 18 residues. The CDR3 loop reads CASSSPPRTSGLYNEQFF. The CDR3 coding sequence is TGTGCCAGCAGTTCACCACCCCGAACCAGCGGGCTTTACAATGAGCAGTTCTTC.

This clonotype occurred many times. The CDR3 region has the DNA TGCGCCAGCAGCCGCGGACTAGCGGGCACCGGGGAGCTGTTTTTT. This translates into CASSRGLAGTGELFF. The chain has TRBV5-1 and TRBJ2-2; 11 bases map to TRBD2. CDR3 length equals 15 residues. V was pared by 4 bases and J by 4 bases, with 3 bases of the junction left unmatched. The germline CDR1 and CDR2 sequences are SGHRS and YFSETQ.

This clonotype was seen a few times. The chain is built from TRBV5-1 and TRBJ2-3, with 8 positions matching TRBD1. The CDR3 has 14 residues. V lost 3 bases, J lost 3 bases, and 3 bases stayed unmatched. CDR1 and CDR2 (germline): SGHRS, YFSETQ. The CDR3, as DNA: TGCGCCAGCAGCTCCCAGGGGGCAACAGATACGCAGTATTTT. Amino acids: CASSSQGATDTQYF.

This clonotype was found a few times. The genes are TRBV28 and TRBJ2-7, with 7 bases identical to TRBD2. CDR1 and CDR2 (germline): MDHEN, SYDVKM. Trimming cost V 4 bases and J 4 bases; bases outside gene matches: 13. This CDR3 has 16 residues. The CDR3 region is CASSYSGSIHAYEQYF. Here the CDR3 DNA reads TGTGCCAGCAGTTATAGCGGGTCTATACATGCTTACGAGCAGTACTTC.

The rearrangement uses TRBV24-1 and TRBJ2-2, with TRBD1 identical over 7 bases. The CDR3 extends over 13 amino acids. The V gene's germline CDR1 is KGHDR and CDR2 SFDVKD. V shed 12 bases and J 5 bases; nucleotides not matched to a gene: 8. The CDR3 loop reads CAARQGPTGELFF. CDR3 bases: TGTGCCGCGCGACAGGGCCCGACCGGGGAGCTGTTTTTT.

This clonotype was picked up a small number of times. The V and J genes are TRBV6-1 and TRBJ1-3, with a possible D match to TRBD1 (6 bases). The germline CDR1 and CDR2 sequences are MNHNS and SASEGT. This CDR3 has 17 amino acids. With 0 bases removed from V and 6 bases from J, the gap between germline ends came to 18 bases. The CDR3 sequence is CASSEAGFRGVENTIYF. The CDR3, as DNA: TGTGCCAGCAGTGAAGCGGGCTTCAGGGGAGTAGAAAACACCATATATTTT.

V is TRBV5-5 and J is TRBJ2-5; D is perhaps TRBD1 (6 bases). This CDR3 is built from 15 residues. Germline values: CDR1 SGHKS, CDR2 YYEKEE (reference sequence). Trimming took 4 bases from V and 11 from J, leaving 24 bases between them. In DNA form, the CDR3 reads TGTGCCAGCAGCCATCAACAGGGCCCTACCTACGGGCAGTACTTC. Its protein is CASSHQQGPTYGQYF. The whole variable domain, filled in from reference TRBV5-5 and TRBJ2-5, reads DAGVTQSPTHLIKTRGQQVTLRCSPISGHKSVSWYQQVLGQGPQFIFQYYEKEERGRGNFPDRFSARQFPNYSSELNVNALLLGDSALYLCASSHQQGPTYGQYFGPGTRLLVL.

This sequence joins TRBV4-2 and TRBJ2-5, with a tentative D call TRBD2 (5 bases). The CDR3 length is 15 residues. Germline V gene data show CDR1 as LGHNA and CDR2 as YNFKEQ. Trimming took 4 bases from V and 1 from J, leaving 13 bases between them. The CDR3: CASSLNSAGQETQYF. The CDR3 DNA follows: TGTGCCAGCAGCCTAAACAGCGCGGGCCAAGAGACCCAGTACTTC.

There are a few counts of this clonotype. Here the CDR3 reads CASKEAGTTDTQYF. CDR3 in DNA: TGTGCCAGCAAGGAAGCGGGTACCACAGATACGCAGTATTTT. This chain links TRBV12-3 or TRBV12-4 with TRBJ2-3; D possibly corresponds to TRBD2 (6 bases). V was cut by 7 bases and J by 2 bases, with 13 bases left in between. The CDR3 extends over 14 amino acids.

This clonotype was found a few times. V gene TRBV10-3 combines with J gene TRBJ1-2; TRBD1 matches 7 bases. Germline trimming cut 6 bases from V and 8 bases from J; bases unmatched to any gene: 9. This CDR3 spans 13 amino acids. Per the germline V gene, CDR1 is ENHRY and CDR2 is SYGVKD. CDR3 coding DNA: TGTGCCATCAGCGCGACAGGGTCTGACGGCTACACCTTC. Its protein is CAISATGSDGYTF.

This CDR3 is CASNFGGQPQHF. CDR3 sequence (DNA): TGTGCCAGTAACTTCGGCGGCCAGCCCCAGCATTTT. This chain joins TRBV19 and TRBJ1-5, with unresolved D. CDR1 is LNHDA, CDR2 SQIVND, per germline (reference sequence). Trimming cost V 7 bases and J 7 bases, with 11 bases left between them. This CDR3 spans 12 amino acids.

This clonotype was counted between two and nine times. The chain carries TRBV9 and TRBJ2-5; no clear D gene. The DNA end is more similar to TRBJ2-7, so the J call may be wrong. The germline gives CDR1 SGDLS, CDR2 YYNGEE. CDR3 length equals 12 residues. The CDR3 is CASSVDQSEQYF. As DNA, the CDR3 is TGTGCCAGCAGCGTAGATCAGAGCGAGCAGTACTTC.

This clonotype was seen a handful of times. This chain connects TRBV20-1 to TRBJ2-1; 12 nucleotides align to TRBD2. J gave up 3 bases and V 2 bases, and 5 bases lay outside the gene matches. Looked up from germline, CDR1 is DFQATT and CDR2 is SNEGSKA (reference sequence). The CDR3 sequence is 16 residues long. The CDR3 loop is CSARPTSGSYYNEQFF. DNA of the CDR3: TGCAGTGCTAGACCGACTAGCGGGAGCTACTACAATGAGCAGTTCTTC.

This clonotype was detected a few times. The chain combines TRBV12-3 or TRBV12-4 with TRBJ2-7; TRBD1 is a possible D gene (6 bases). The V end was cut by 3 bases, the J end by 0 bases, with 24 bases between. The CDR3 totals 19 residues. Written as DNA, the CDR3 is TGTGCCAGCAGTTTTTCCAGTATATCATGGGGGCGAAACTCCTACGAGCAGTACTTC. Its protein is CASSFSSISWGRNSYEQYF.

This clonotype showed up just a few times. The rearrangement uses TRBV4-3 and TRBJ2-6; no firm D call. V dropped 1 base and J dropped 1 base, with 5 bases sitting between them. The CDR3 runs to 15 residues. The germline V gene encodes CDR1 LGHNA and CDR2 YSLEER. CDR3 amino acids: CASSQVVSGANVLTF. The CDR3, as DNA: TGCGCCAGCAGCCAAGTCGTATCTGGGGCCAACGTCCTGACTTTC.